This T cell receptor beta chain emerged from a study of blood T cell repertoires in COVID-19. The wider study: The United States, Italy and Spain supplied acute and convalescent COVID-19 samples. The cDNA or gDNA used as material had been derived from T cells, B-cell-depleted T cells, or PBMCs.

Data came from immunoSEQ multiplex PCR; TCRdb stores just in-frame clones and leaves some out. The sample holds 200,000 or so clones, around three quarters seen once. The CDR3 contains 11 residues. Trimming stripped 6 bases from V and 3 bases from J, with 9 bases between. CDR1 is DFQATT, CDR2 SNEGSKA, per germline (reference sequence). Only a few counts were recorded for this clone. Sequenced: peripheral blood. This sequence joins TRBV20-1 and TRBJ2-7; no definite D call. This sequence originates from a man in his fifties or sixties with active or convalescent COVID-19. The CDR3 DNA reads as TGCAGTGCCTCCTCTTTCTACGAGCAGTACTTC. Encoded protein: CSASSFYEQYF.